Listed below are T cell receptor beta chains from one sample, sequenced in a study of monozygotic twins with inflammatory bowel disease. With the 5' RACE reads reprocessed, TCRdb shows one record per CDR3 protein and no DNA. The repertoire shows about 85,000 distinct CDR3 sequences; the top ten hold 6% to 9.5%. The sequencing sample was made of blood. Receptors were obtained from a human donor with ulcerative colitis or Crohn's disease, or a healthy co-twin of an affected twin (not recorded which). Both conserved end residues are part of each CDR3.

v_gene: TRBV5-1; j_gene: TRBJ1-1; CDR3aa: CASSSGQPSWDTEAFF
v_gene: TRBV2; j_gene: TRBJ1-6; CDR3aa: CASSGGHSYNSPLHF
v_gene: TRBV4-1; j_gene: TRBJ2-2; CDR3aa: CASSLRGLGANTGELFF
v_gene: TRBV20-1; j_gene: TRBJ2-1; CDR3aa: CSAGVWGQEYNEQFF
v_gene: TRBV29-1; j_gene: TRBJ1-2; CDR3aa: CSARDRDIGFYTF
v_gene: TRBV5-1; j_gene: TRBJ2-3; CDR3aa: CASSLPTSGTDTQYF
v_gene: TRBV19; j_gene: TRBJ1-1; CDR3aa: CASSTGTGFKAFF
v_gene: TRBV12-3/TRBV12-4; j_gene: TRBJ2-1; CDR3aa: CASSLAVGLRHNEQFF
v_gene: TRBV6-6; j_gene: TRBJ2-5; CDR3aa: CASSSWGVGLTQYF
v_gene: TRBV11-2; j_gene: TRBJ1-1; CDR3aa: CASSLDQVVNTEAFF
v_gene: TRBV5-1; j_gene: TRBJ2-3; CDR3aa: CASSLDVGPTDTQYF
v_gene: TRBV20-1; j_gene: TRBJ2-1; CDR3aa: CSGVSYNEQFF
v_gene: TRBV20-1; j_gene: TRBJ2-7; CDR3aa: CSARRTSSYEQYF
v_gene: TRBV7-8; j_gene: TRBJ2-1; CDR3aa: CASSLWDRVSRIYNEQFF
v_gene: TRBV11-3; j_gene: TRBJ2-5; CDR3aa: CASSAGVGGQQETQYF
v_gene: TRBV5-1; j_gene: TRBJ1-1; CDR3aa: CASSTATGGNTEAFF
v_gene: TRBV12-3/TRBV12-4; j_gene: TRBJ1-4; CDR3aa: CASSKHNEKLFF
v_gene: TRBV12-3/TRBV12-4; j_gene: TRBJ2-5; CDR3aa: CASRLQGTMGETQYF
v_gene: TRBV6-5; j_gene: TRBJ1-2; CDR3aa: CASSRNNYGYTF
v_gene: TRBV7-9; j_gene: TRBJ1-2; CDR3aa: CASSPSTGNYGYTF
v_gene: TRBV12-3/TRBV12-4; j_gene: TRBJ2-1; CDR3aa: CASSWYNEQFF
v_gene: TRBV10-3; j_gene: TRBJ2-7; CDR3aa: CASGQVSYEQYF
v_gene: TRBV5-1; j_gene: TRBJ1-1; CDR3aa: CASSLDSIGEAFF